This TCR beta chain is from a study of early T cells in non-severe SARS-CoV-2 infection. This clonotype was seen ten or more times. One entry per CDR3 protein results from TCRdb running MiXCR on the 5' RACE reads. The data show more than 35,000 distinct CDR3 sequences, with around 10% seen just once and roughly 22% held by the top ten. V shed 0 bases, J shed 3 bases, and the junction held 4 bases outside the gene matches. Germline V gene data show CDR1 as MNHEY and CDR2 as SVGAGI. The CDR3 has 15 amino acids. The chain combines TRBV6-5 with TRBJ1-1; 7 nucleotides match TRBD1. The receptor comes from an adult who was a healthcare worker with PCR-confirmed SARS-CoV-2 infection or an uninfected control (not recorded which). The material sequenced was whole blood. The CDR3 DNA is TGTGCCAGCAGTTACTCGGACAGGCGAGACACTGAAGCTTTCTTT. Translating it yields CASSYSDRRDTEAFF.